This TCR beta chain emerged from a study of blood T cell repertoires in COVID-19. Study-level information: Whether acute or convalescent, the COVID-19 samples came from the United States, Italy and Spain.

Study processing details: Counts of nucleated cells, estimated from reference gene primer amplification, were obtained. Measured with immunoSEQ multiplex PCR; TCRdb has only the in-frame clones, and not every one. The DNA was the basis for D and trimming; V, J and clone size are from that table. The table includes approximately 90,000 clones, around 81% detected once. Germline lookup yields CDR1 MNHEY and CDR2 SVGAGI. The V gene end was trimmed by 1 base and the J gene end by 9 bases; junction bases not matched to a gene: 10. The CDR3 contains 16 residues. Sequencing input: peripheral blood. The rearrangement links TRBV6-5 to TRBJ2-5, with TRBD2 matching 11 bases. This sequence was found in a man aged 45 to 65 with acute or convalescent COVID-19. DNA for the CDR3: TGTGCCAGCAGTTACTACGGGACTAGCGGCAGCGAAGCCCAGTACTTC. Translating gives CASSYYGTSGSEAQYF.